Below are 6 T cell receptor beta chains sequenced from a single sample in a study of long-term antiretroviral therapy in people with HIV. The assay used was immunoSEQ (version v3.0), run at survey level. The protocol was immunoSEQ multiplex PCR, while the TCRdb copy is restricted to in-frame clones and leaves out a portion. The sample holds fewer than 35,000 clones; around 97% are singletons and the top ten take 2.9%. The sequencing here drew on unsorted PBMCs, taken 6.9 years after starting antiretroviral therapy. Every receptor here comes from a man aged 25-45 years with HIV.

The CDR3 sequence: CASSLPHGGSTGELFF. CDR3 DNA: TGTGCCAGCAGCTTACCACATGGGGGGTCCACCGGGGAGCTGTTTTTT. The chain uses TRBV11-2 and TRBJ2-2, with D maybe TRBD2 (6 bases). The V gene's germline CDR1 is SGHAT and CDR2 FQNNGV. The CDR3 extends over 16 amino acids. The germline V and J ends were trimmed by 2 bases and 4 bases, with 14 bases remaining between them.

The chain couples TRBV18 to TRBJ2-6; D is perhaps TRBD1 (5 bases). The length of the CDR3 is 18 residues. From germline, CDR1 is KGHSH and CDR2 LQKENI. Trimming stripped 6 bases from V and 0 bases from J, with 18 bases between. The DNA of the CDR3 is TGTGCCAGCTCCCATAGACAGACAATCCTCTCTGGGGCCAACGTCCTGACTTTC. Its protein is CASSHRQTILSGANVLTF. Full variable domain (missing parts from reference TRBV18 and TRBJ2-6): NAGVMQNPRHLVRRRGQEARLRCSPMKGHSHVYWYRQLPEEGLKFMVYLQKENIIDESGMPKERFSAEFPKEGPSILRIQQVVRGDSAAYFCASSHRQTILSGANVLTFGAGSRLTVL.

The chain combines TRBV7-9 with TRBJ2-7; a weak D match, TRBD2 (5 bases). CDR3 size: 14 residues. Trimming stripped 5 bases from V and 1 base from J, with 12 bases between. In germline, CDR1 is SEHNR, CDR2 FQNEAQ (reference sequence). The CDR3 sequence is CASSRRDGSYEQYF. CDR3 DNA: TGTGCCAGCAGCCGCCGGGATGGGTCCTACGAGCAGTACTTC. Full variable domain (remainder filled in from reference TRBV7-9 and TRBJ2-7): DTGVSQNPRHKITKRGQNVTFRCDPISEHNRLYWYRQTLGQGPEFLTYFQNEAQLEKSRLLSDRFSAERPKGSFSTLEIQRTEQGDSAMYLCASSRRDGSYEQYFGPGTRLTVT.

V is TRBV29-1 and J is TRBJ1-2, with D unresolved. This CDR3 comprises 13 residues. V was pared by 0 bases and J by 4 bases, with 9 bases between. Germline lookup yields CDR1 SQVTM and CDR2 ANQGSEA. The CDR3 spells CSVEDGPSYGYTF. DNA for the CDR3: TGCAGCGTTGAAGACGGACCCAGCTATGGCTACACCTTC.

The J gene is TRBJ1-1, the V gene TRBV9; no clear D gene. This CDR3 has 14 residues. V shed 3 bases and J shed 4 bases, with 13 bases lying between them. Germline V gene data show CDR1 as SGDLS and CDR2 as YYNGEE. CDR3 sequence (DNA): TGTGCCAGCAGCGGACATGATATAGGCACTGAAGCTTTCTTT. Encoded protein: CASSGHDIGTEAFF.

The rearrangement joins TRBV6-6 to TRBJ2-1; D gene unclear. This CDR3 has 10 amino acids. The germline V gene has CDR1 MNHNY and CDR2 SVGAGI (reference sequence). V lost 8 bases, J lost 6 bases, and 5 bases lay in between. CDR3 in DNA: TGTGCCAGCGGCCCCAATGAGCAGTTCTTC. Amino acids: CASGPNEQFF.